This passage covers 24 T cell receptor beta chains from one sample sequenced in a study of CD8 T cells in ankylosing spondylitis (dated by TCRdb to about 2017). Library preparation employed 5' RACE. The reads were generated on an Illumina HiSeq 2500. The public reads were reanalyzed by TCRdb: fastp trimming at Q25, MiXCR alignment, in-frame beta chains only. Every CDR3 protein is listed once, alongside the most common genes and DNA of its rows. This sample holds a few hundred thousand distinct CDR3 sequences; roughly 10% were observed only once. The top ten hold roughly a tenth of the sample. Sequencing was carried out using blood, either unsorted or a sorted T cell fraction (not recorded which). The receptors derive from a female donor with ankylosing spondylitis or in good health (not recorded which).

This clonotype was found a few times. This sequence joins TRBV3-1 and TRBJ2-3; 11 bases align to TRBD2. The V and J ends lost 3 bases and 0 bases, in that order; junction bases with no gene match: 5. Germline CDR1 and CDR2: LGHDT and YNNKEL (reference sequence). This CDR3 has 17 amino acids. In DNA form, the CDR3 reads TGTGCCAGCAGCCATGGGGGACTAGCGGATAGCACAGATACGCAGTATTTT. Protein product: CASSHGGLADSTDTQYF.

This clonotype came up many times. The rearrangement uses TRBV25-1 and TRBJ1-4; tentatively, D is TRBD1 (5 bases). Trimming took 2 bases from V and 5 from J, leaving 15 bases between them. Germline CDR1 reads MGHDK; CDR2 reads SYGVNS. The CDR3 has 16 amino acids. In nucleotides, the CDR3 is TGTGCCAGCAGTGAAACCTACGGGACGGCGAATGAAAAACTGTTTTTT. Its protein is CASSETYGTANEKLFF.

This clonotype appeared many times. This chain connects TRBV12-3 or TRBV12-4 to TRBJ2-3, with 8 nucleotides matching TRBD2. This CDR3 is built from 15 residues. V was clipped by 8 bases and J by 5 bases; unmatched bases: 12. The CDR3 is CASASQTSGRDTQYF. DNA of the CDR3: TGTGCCAGCGCCAGTCAAACTAGCGGCAGAGATACGCAGTATTTT.

Only a few counts were recorded for this clonotype. V is TRBV20-1 and J is TRBJ2-3; D perhaps matches TRBD2 (5 bases). V shed 5 bases and J shed 0 bases, with 18 bases lying between them. CDR1 is DFQATT, CDR2 SNEGSKA, per germline (reference sequence). This CDR3 region has 16 residues. CDR3 region: CSAPPGSGISTDTQYF. CDR3 DNA sequence: TGCAGTGCTCCCCCGGGATCCGGTATAAGCACAGATACGCAGTATTTT.

The chain couples TRBV20-1 to TRBJ1-2, with 7 bases matching TRBD1. Germline CDR1 and CDR2: DFQATT and SNEGSKA (reference sequence). This CDR3 is built from 13 residues. V dropped 8 bases and J dropped 6; count of bases not matched to a gene: 12. Written as DNA, the CDR3 is TGCAGTCCGAAAGCGACGGGACAGCATGGCTACACCTTC. It codes for CSPKATGQHGYTF.

This sequence joins TRBV29-1 and TRBJ2-1; D remains ambiguous. The germline gives CDR1 SQVTM, CDR2 ANQGSEA. The CDR3 totals 14 residues. V was trimmed by 5 bases and J by 1 base, leaving 12 bases between them. In DNA, the CDR3 is TGCAGCGTTTTTTCCTATAGTTCCTACAATGAGCAGTTCTTC. Translated, it gives CSVFSYSSYNEQFF.

This clonotype came up many times. The rearrangement links TRBV12-5 to TRBJ1-1, with D uncertain. The V gene lost 8 bases and the J gene lost 3 bases, with 10 bases spanning the gap. The CDR3 sequence is 12 residues long. In germline, CDR1 is LGHNT, CDR2 FRNRAP. The CDR3 sequence: CASLGWDTEAFF. The CDR3 coding sequence is TGTGCTAGTCTTGGATGGGACACTGAAGCTTTCTTT. The full variable domain, completed using reference TRBV12-5 and TRBJ1-1, is DARVTQTPRHKVTEMGQEVTMRCQPILGHNTVFWYRQTMMQGLELLAYFRNRAPLDDSGMPKDRFSAEMPDATLATLKIQPSEPRDSAVYFCASLGWDTEAFFGQGTRLTVV.

This clonotype was observed a few times. The genes are TRBV28 and TRBJ1-2, with D perhaps TRBD1 (5 bases). CDR3 length equals 13 residues. Trimming cost V 6 bases and J 8 bases, with 16 bases left between them. The germline V gene has CDR1 MDHEN and CDR2 SYDVKM. CDR3: CASSPQGGLGYTF. The CDR3 nucleotides are TGTGCCAGCAGCCCCCAGGGAGGGCTCGGCTACACCTTC.

This clonotype was found many times. The chain combines TRBV5-1 with TRBJ2-6, with D uncertain. Trimming cost V 0 bases and J 4 bases, with 5 bases left between them. Germline CDR1 and CDR2: SGHRS and YFSETQ. This CDR3 region has 14 residues. In nucleotides, the CDR3 is TGCGCCAGCAGCTTGGCGGTGGGGGCCAACGTCCTGACTTTC. It codes for CASSLAVGANVLTF. The full variable domain, completed using reference TRBV5-1 and TRBJ2-6, is KAGVTQTPRYLIKTRGQQVTLSCSPISGHRSVSWYQQTPGQGLQFLFEYFSETQRNKGNFPGRFSGRQFSNSRSEMNVSTLELGDSALYLCASSLAVGANVLTFGAGSRLTVL.

This clonotype appeared many times. V gene TRBV20-1 combines with J gene TRBJ2-7; TRBD1 agrees at 10 bases. Germline CDR1 is DFQATT and CDR2 is SNEGSKA (reference sequence). The CDR3 has 14 residues. The V gene end was trimmed by 1 base and the J gene end by 3 bases; junction bases not matched to a gene: 3. CDR3 residues: CSARAGTGDYEQYF. The DNA of the CDR3 is TGCAGTGCTAGAGCCGGGACAGGGGACTACGAGCAGTACTTC.

This chain joins TRBV20-1 and TRBJ2-5; 10 nucleotides agree with TRBD1. V shed 5 bases, J shed 6 bases, and the junction held 15 bases outside the gene matches. This CDR3 contains 16 residues. Germline CDR1 reads DFQATT; CDR2 reads SNEGSKA (reference sequence). The CDR3 DNA sequence: TGCAGTGCTCCCGGGACAGGGGACCTTTTCCGCAAGACCCAGTACTTC. This sequence encodes CSAPGTGDLFRKTQYF.

The chain has TRBV20-1 and TRBJ1-5; D not resolved. V gave up 6 bases and J gave up 3 bases, with 18 bases separating them. This CDR3 comprises 15 residues. Germline loops: CDR1 DFQATT, CDR2 SNEGSKA (reference sequence). The CDR3 DNA follows: TGCAGTGCCACTATGAGAGGAGCAGTCAATCAGCCCCAGCATTTT. This encodes CSATMRGAVNQPQHF.

This clonotype was seen many times. This sequence joins TRBV20-1 and TRBJ1-5; D is ambiguous. The CDR3 has 13 residues. Germline V gene lookup returns CDR1 DFQATT and CDR2 SNEGSKA (reference sequence). Deletions cut 5 bases from V and 1 base from J, with 9 bases between. This chain's CDR3 is CSALHVSNQPQHF. The CDR3 nucleotides are TGCAGTGCTTTACATGTGAGCAATCAGCCCCAGCATTTT.

This clonotype was found a few times. This chain links TRBV20-1 with TRBJ1-5; no reliable D call. Trimming left V 3 bases short and J 1 base short, with 13 bases between. This CDR3 comprises 15 residues. From germline, CDR1 is DFQATT and CDR2 SNEGSKA (reference sequence). For the CDR3, the DNA is TGCAGTGCTAGCCTTGTATCGGGGAGCAATCAGCCCCAGCATTTT. It codes for CSASLVSGSNQPQHF.

The table lists this clonotype with many counts. The gene calls are TRBV20-1 and TRBJ2-1; D is unclear. This CDR3 is 13 amino acids long. Germline assignment: CDR1 DFQATT and CDR2 SNEGSKA (reference sequence). Trimming pared 5 bases from V and 4 bases from J, leaving 12 bases between. The CDR3 loop reads CSAPAAGYNEQFF. The CDR3 coding sequence is TGCAGTGCTCCCGCCGCAGGTTACAATGAGCAGTTCTTC.

A word on this clonotype: A junction boundary mismatches the germline segment, possibly from a read error. The chain has TRBV7-9 and TRBJ2-2; D is perhaps TRBD1 or TRBD2 (5 bases each). The CDR3 runs to 16 residues. The germline CDR1 and CDR2 sequences are SEHNR and FQNEAQ (reference sequence). The CDR3 nucleotides are TGTGCCAGCAGTTTAGTCGTTCGGGGCGACACCGGGGAGCTGTTTTTT. Amino acids: CASSLVVRGDTGELFF.

For this clonotype: A much more abundant neighbour one base away suggests this may be a read error. The V and J genes are TRBV20-1 and TRBJ1-1; D remains unclear. The germline gives CDR1 DFQATT, CDR2 SNEGSKA (reference sequence). This CDR3 spans 14 amino acids. The V end was cut by 8 bases, the J end by 1 base, with 17 bases between. The chain's CDR3 is CSPNVGIANTEAFF. CDR3 DNA sequence: TGCAGTCCCAACGTGGGGATAGCGAACACTGAAGCTTTCTTT.

The chain carries TRBV20-1 and TRBJ2-7; D call uncertain. This CDR3 comprises 12 residues. Trimming took off 3 bases at V and 4 bases at J, with 10 bases between the two ends. Germline assignment: CDR1 DFQATT and CDR2 SNEGSKA (reference sequence). This CDR3 is CSASSPLYEQYF. CDR3 DNA: TGCAGTGCTAGTAGCCCGTTGTACGAGCAGTACTTC.

Many counts were recorded for this clonotype. The chain links TRBV28 to TRBJ2-7; D tentatively fits TRBD1 or TRBD2 (5 bases each). V lost 5 bases and J lost 3, with 14 bases in between. The CDR3 totals 14 residues. Germline loops: CDR1 MDHEN, CDR2 SYDVKM. The CDR3 bases are TGTGCCAGCAGTACCCGGGACGTTAGCTACGAGCAGTACTTC. Its translation: CASSTRDVSYEQYF.

The count of this clonotype is one. This clone may be a read error of a much larger clone one base away. V is TRBV9 and J is TRBJ2-1; 7 bases align to TRBD1. This CDR3 has 17 residues. Trimming removed 3 bases from V and 6 bases from J; junction bases left unmatched: 15. CDR1 is SGDLS and CDR2 is YYNGEE in the germline V gene. The CDR3 loop reads CASSEAVGTGVSNEQFF. The CDR3 DNA sequence: TGTGCCAGCAGCGAAGCGGTAGGAACAGGGGTTTCCAATGAGCAGTTCTTC.

The sample holds a few counts of this clonotype. This chain connects TRBV5-1 to TRBJ1-1; 7 nucleotides agree with TRBD1. J was trimmed by 2 bases and V by 4 bases; bases with no gene match: 8. This CDR3 has 15 residues. Germline CDR1 SGHRS, CDR2 YFSETQ. The CDR3 DNA reads TGCGCCAGCAGCCTCAACAGGGGAGTAAACACTGAAGCTTTCTTT. This translates into CASSLNRGVNTEAFF.

This clonotype turned up a few times. This chain uses TRBV11-2 with TRBJ2-3; 8 positions agree with TRBD2. This CDR3 has 16 amino acids. The junction had 9 bases not matched to a gene; V was cut back by 5 bases and J by 2 bases. Germline values: CDR1 SGHAT, CDR2 FQNNGV. The CDR3 nucleotides are TGTGCCAGCAGCCCTCTCAGCGGGAGCTTCACAGATACGCAGTATTTT. It specifies CASSPLSGSFTDTQYF.

This clonotype has ten or more counts. The chain is built from TRBV5-1 and TRBJ1-1, with D uncertain. The length of the CDR3 is 13 residues. Trimming pared 7 bases from V and 2 bases from J, leaving 12 bases between. Germline values: CDR1 SGHRS, CDR2 YFSETQ. The CDR3 region has the DNA TGCGCCAGCCGGGAACAGCTAAACACTGAAGCTTTCTTT. As protein: CASREQLNTEAFF.

The chain links TRBV30 to TRBJ2-7; no firm D call. V lost 0 bases to trimming and J lost 0 bases, with 6 bases between them. Germline V gene data show CDR1 as GTSNPN and CDR2 as SVGIG (reference sequence). This CDR3 has 13 amino acids. CDR3 protein: CAWSVGNSYEQYF. The CDR3 coding sequence is TGTGCCTGGAGTGTAGGCAACTCCTACGAGCAGTACTTC.